A selection of T cell receptor beta chains follows, all from one sample in a study of T-cell memory formation after mild COVID-19. Using its own MiXCR run on the 5' RACE reads, TCRdb lists one record per CDR3 protein. The table lists roughly 340,000 distinct CDR3 sequences, approximately 16% of them singletons. Sequenced input: PBMCs or a T cell subset sorted from them (not recorded which). The receptor source for this set is a man younger than 35 who had mild COVID-19 (a few samples of this study predate the infection). Cell type and time point are not known. Both conserved end residues are part of each CDR3. The D gene is left open where the match is weak. Where a row states a size, it is once, few, many or the class of an expanded clone; other rows omit it.

j_call d_call v_call clone_size cdr3_aa cdr3_nt
TRBJ1-2 - TRBV28 - CASRTDFNGYTF TGTGCCAGCAGGACCGACTTTAATGGCTACACCTTC
TRBJ1-2 - TRBV27 - CASSWDGEYGYTF TGTGCCAGCAGTTGGGATGGGGAATATGGCTACACCTTC
TRBJ1-3 - TRBV7-3 - CASSPGPLAVGTIYF TGTGCCAGCAGTCCAGGGCCCCTGGCGGTGGGCACCATATATTTT
TRBJ2-2 - TRBV7-9 few CASSSSLGELFF TGTGCCAGCAGTTCTTCCCTCGGGGAGCTGTTTTTT
TRBJ2-1 - TRBV9 many CASSPSWQGDNEQFF TGTGCCAGCAGCCCTTCGTGGCAGGGAGACAATGAGCAGTTCTTC
TRBJ2-3 TRBD1 TRBV20-1 few CSASPLGQGRTDTQYF TGCAGTGCTAGCCCACTCGGACAGGGTAGAACAGATACGCAGTATTTT
TRBJ1-2 - TRBV7-9 few CASSLAFDDGYTF TGTGCCAGCAGCTTAGCTTTTGACGATGGCTACACCTTC
TRBJ1-2 - TRBV6-1 - CASSGVSNYGYTF TGTGCCAGCAGTGGAGTCAGCAACTATGGCTACACCTTC
TRBJ1-2 - TRBV5-4 - CASSLGTRDGYTF TGTGCCAGCAGCTTGGGGACCCGGGACGGCTACACCTTC
TRBJ2-1 - TRBV4-3 - CASSQVILWNEQFF TGCGCCAGCAGCCAAGTGATTCTATGGAATGAGCAGTTCTTC